This T cell receptor (beta chain) was retrieved from a study of T cell responses to AZD1222 COVID-19 vaccine. General study results and limits: Spike-specific TCR breadth rose after two AZD1222 doses, and depth rose as well. Spike regions recognized by vaccine-associated CD4 TCRs spanned the protein, led by 160-218 and 743-854. Among the donors, most were white British and more were female, and clonal diversity was possibly underestimated.

A note on this clone: The antigen is not known.

V was pared by 0 bases and J by 1 base, with 4 bases of the junction left unmatched. CDR1 is SGHRS, CDR2 YFSETQ, per germline. The CDR3 totals 18 residues. Produced via immunoSEQ multiplex PCR; TCRdb's table is partial and in-frame only. Of tens of thousands of clones detected, under 95% appear once; the ten largest clones hold over 5.5%. The chain has TRBV5-1 and TRBJ2-3; 14 nucleotides line up with TRBD2. The input for sequencing was peripheral blood, taken 28 days after the second dose of the MenACWY control vaccine. This sequence was found in an adult who received the MenACWY meningococcal vaccine as a control. CDR3 sequence reads: CASSLGLTSGRGTDTQYF. The CDR3 DNA follows: TGCGCCAGCAGCTTGGGGTTGACTAGCGGGAGGGGCACAGATACGCAGTATTTT.